The source of this T cell receptor (beta chain) is a study of shared clonotypes between healthy human individuals. Deletions cut 0 bases from V and 2 bases from J, with 4 bases between. Germline CDR1 MNHEY, CDR2 SVGAGI. The CDR3 runs 13 residues. Libraries were prepared by immunoSEQ multiplex PCR; TCRdb keeps only in-frame clonotypes and omits some of them. Here the sample spans more than 1.2 million clones, approximately 98.5% being singletons. With regard to this clone: Other DNA sequences in this sample translate to the same CDR3.

What was sequenced was naive CD4+ T cells sorted from blood. Documented subset: CD45RA+ positively selected. This TCR was sampled from a man aged 25-40 years in good health. The chain couples TRBV6-5 to TRBJ2-5; D not resolved. The DNA of the CDR3 is TGTGCCAGCAGTTACTCGGGTCAAGAGACCCAGTACTTC. Amino acids: CASSYSGQETQYF.